This T cell receptor (beta chain) was recovered during a study of T-cell memory formation after mild COVID-19. With respect to this clonotype: What it recognizes is unknown.

This CDR3 contains 15 residues. Germline lookup yields CDR1 DFQATT and CDR2 SNEGSKA (reference sequence). The V end lost 0 bases, the J end lost 7 bases, and 15 bases lay between the germline ends. Study-wide findings and caveats: Some SARS-CoV-2-responding clones were already detected in memory before infection. Of the contracting clones, CD4+ ones lay mainly in CM and EM, and CD8+ ones in EMRA. The authors did not confirm SARS-CoV-2 specificity of second-wave clones peaking day 37.

Via MiXCR, TCRdb re-called the 5' RACE reads, giving one row per CDR3 protein. The table has 250,000 to 300,000 distinct CDR3 sequences, under 8.5% seen once; the top ten hold about 20%. The chain carries TRBV20-1 and TRBJ2-2, with TRBD2 as a possible D gene (7 bases). Sequenced: PBMCs or a T cell subset sorted from them (not recorded which). The clonotype originates from a man aged 18 to 30 who had mild COVID-19 (a few samples of this study predate the infection). Cell type and time point are not known. CDR3 in amino acids: CSARDSGGGGGELFF. In DNA, the CDR3 is TGCAGTGCTAGAGATTCGGGGGGCGGAGGCGGGGAGCTGTTTTTT.